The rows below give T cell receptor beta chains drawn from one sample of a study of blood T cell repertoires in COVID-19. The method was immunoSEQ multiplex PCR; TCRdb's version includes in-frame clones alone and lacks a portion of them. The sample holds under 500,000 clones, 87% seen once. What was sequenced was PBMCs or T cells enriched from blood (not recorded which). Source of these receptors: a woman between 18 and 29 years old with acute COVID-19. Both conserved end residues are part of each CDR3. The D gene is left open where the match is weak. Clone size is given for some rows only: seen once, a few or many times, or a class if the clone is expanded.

CDR3 DNA: TGCGCCAGCAGTCAACCCGAGGGCACAGATACGCAGTATTTT; CDR3 protein: CASSQPEGTDTQYF; clone size: NA; V gene: TRBV23-1; D gene: NA; J gene: TRBJ2-3
CDR3 DNA: TGTGCCAGCAGTTACTCACAGAGCTCTGGAAACACCATATATTTT; CDR3 protein: CASSYSQSSGNTIYF; clone size: NA; V gene: TRBV28; D gene: NA; J gene: TRBJ1-3
CDR3 DNA: TGTGCCAGCAGCCAGGGGATCGGCACAGATACGCAGTATTTT; CDR3 protein: CASSQGIGTDTQYF; clone size: NA; V gene: TRBV7-6; D gene: NA; J gene: TRBJ2-3
CDR3 DNA: TGCGCCAGCAGCTTGACAGGGGCTTCCTACGAGCAGTACTTC; CDR3 protein: CASSLTGASYEQYF; clone size: NA; V gene: TRBV5-1; D gene: TRBD1; J gene: TRBJ2-7
CDR3 DNA: TGTGCCAGCACCCTACGAGACAGCTCTAACTATGGCTACACCTTC; CDR3 protein: CASTLRDSSNYGYTF; clone size: NA; V gene: TRBV6-6; D gene: NA; J gene: TRBJ1-2
CDR3 DNA: TGCGCCAGCAGTGAGTATGCGGTTGGCTACACCTTC; CDR3 protein: CASSEYAVGYTF; clone size: NA; V gene: TRBV10-1; D gene: NA; J gene: TRBJ1-2
CDR3 DNA: TGTGCCAGCAGCCAGACAGCGAACACTGAAGCTTTCTTT; CDR3 protein: CASSQTANTEAFF; clone size: NA; V gene: TRBV7-9; D gene: NA; J gene: TRBJ1-1
CDR3 DNA: TGTGCCAGCAGCTATGGAAACACCATATATTTT; CDR3 protein: CASSYGNTIYF; clone size: NA; V gene: TRBV28; D gene: NA; J gene: TRBJ1-3
CDR3 DNA: TGCGCCAGCAGCCAGTTGAGTACCGGGGAGCTGTTTTTT; CDR3 protein: CASSQLSTGELFF; clone size: NA; V gene: TRBV4-1; D gene: NA; J gene: TRBJ2-2
CDR3 DNA: TGTGCCAGCAGATTGTCGGGAGGGGTCCGTATGCAGTTCTTC; CDR3 protein: CASRLSGGVRMQFF; clone size: NA; V gene: TRBV25-1; D gene: TRBD2; J gene: TRBJ2-1
CDR3 DNA: TGTGCCAGCAGTTTTTCCGGGACAGGGGTCAACGAGCAGTACTTC; CDR3 protein: CASSFSGTGVNEQYF; clone size: NA; V gene: TRBV27; D gene: TRBD1; J gene: TRBJ2-7
CDR3 DNA: TGCGCCAGCAGCCAAGACTGGGGGCGACAGCGTTCTAATGAAAAACTGTTTTTT; CDR3 protein: CASSQDWGRQRSNEKLFF; clone size: NA; V gene: TRBV4-1; D gene: NA; J gene: TRBJ1-4
CDR3 DNA: TGTGCCAGCTCACCACAAGCGACAGACAGAAATCAGCCCCAGCATTTT; CDR3 protein: CASSPQATDRNQPQHF; clone size: NA; V gene: TRBV18; D gene: NA; J gene: TRBJ1-5
CDR3 DNA: TGTGCCAGCAGCCAAGTTCGGAATGAAAAACTGTTTTTT; CDR3 protein: CASSQVRNEKLFF; clone size: NA; V gene: TRBV3-1/TRBV3-2; D gene: NA; J gene: TRBJ1-4
CDR3 DNA: TGTGCCAGCAGTAGAGACGGACACTACGAGCAGTACTTC; CDR3 protein: CASSRDGHYEQYF; clone size: NA; V gene: TRBV2; D gene: NA; J gene: TRBJ2-7
CDR3 DNA: TGTGCCAGTAGTACAGGGGTTAGGGGTCAGCCCCAGCATTTT; CDR3 protein: CASSTGVRGQPQHF; clone size: once; V gene: TRBV19; D gene: NA; J gene: TRBJ1-5